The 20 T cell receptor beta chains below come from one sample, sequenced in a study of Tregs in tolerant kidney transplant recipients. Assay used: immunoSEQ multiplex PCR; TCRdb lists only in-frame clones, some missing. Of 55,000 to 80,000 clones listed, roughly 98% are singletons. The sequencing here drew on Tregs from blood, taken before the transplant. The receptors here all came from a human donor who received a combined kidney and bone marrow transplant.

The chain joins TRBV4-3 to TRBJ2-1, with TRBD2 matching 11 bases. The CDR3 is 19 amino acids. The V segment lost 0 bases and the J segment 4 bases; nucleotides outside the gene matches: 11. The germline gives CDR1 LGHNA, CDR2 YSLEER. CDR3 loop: CASSQEALAGGQNYNEQFF. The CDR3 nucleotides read TGCGCCAGCAGCCAAGAAGCCCTAGCGGGGGGCCAGAATTACAATGAGCAGTTCTTC.

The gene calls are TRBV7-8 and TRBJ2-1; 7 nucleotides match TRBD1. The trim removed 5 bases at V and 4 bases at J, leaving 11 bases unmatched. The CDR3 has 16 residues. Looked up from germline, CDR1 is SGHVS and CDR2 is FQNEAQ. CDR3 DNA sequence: TGTGCCAGCAGCATCTCCGGGACAGCGGCGTACAATGAGCAGTTCTTC. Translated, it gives CASSISGTAAYNEQFF.

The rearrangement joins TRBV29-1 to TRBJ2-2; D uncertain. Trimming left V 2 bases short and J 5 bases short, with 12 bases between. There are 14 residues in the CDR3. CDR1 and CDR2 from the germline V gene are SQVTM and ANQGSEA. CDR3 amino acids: CSVESIRSTGELFF. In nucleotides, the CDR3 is TGCAGCGTTGAATCGATCAGATCGACCGGGGAGCTGTTTTTT.

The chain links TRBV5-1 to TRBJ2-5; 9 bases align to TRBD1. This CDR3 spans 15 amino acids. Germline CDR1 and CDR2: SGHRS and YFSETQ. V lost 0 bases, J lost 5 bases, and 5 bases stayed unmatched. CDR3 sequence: CASSLGGTGMETQYF. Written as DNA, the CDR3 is TGCGCCAGCAGCTTGGGTGGGACAGGGATGGAGACCCAGTACTTC.

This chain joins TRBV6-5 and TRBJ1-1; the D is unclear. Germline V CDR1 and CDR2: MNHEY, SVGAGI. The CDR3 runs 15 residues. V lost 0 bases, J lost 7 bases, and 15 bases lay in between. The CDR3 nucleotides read TGTGCCAGCAGTTACTCGAACAGTGGAGGTAGTGAAGCTTTCTTT. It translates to CASSYSNSGGSEAFF.

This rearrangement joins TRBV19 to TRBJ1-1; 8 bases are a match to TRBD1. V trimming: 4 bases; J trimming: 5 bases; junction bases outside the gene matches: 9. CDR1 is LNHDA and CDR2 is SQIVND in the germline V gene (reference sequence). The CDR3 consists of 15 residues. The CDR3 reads CASSTDRGGRTEAFF. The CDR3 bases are TGTGCCAGTAGTACTGACAGGGGAGGGAGGACTGAAGCTTTCTTT.

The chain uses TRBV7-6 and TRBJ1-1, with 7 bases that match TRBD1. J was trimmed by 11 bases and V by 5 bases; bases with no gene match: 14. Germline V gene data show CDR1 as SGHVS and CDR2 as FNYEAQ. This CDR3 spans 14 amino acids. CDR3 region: CASSPGLDRVSAFF. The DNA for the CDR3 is TGTGCCAGCAGCCCAGGACTCGACAGGGTTTCGGCTTTCTTT.

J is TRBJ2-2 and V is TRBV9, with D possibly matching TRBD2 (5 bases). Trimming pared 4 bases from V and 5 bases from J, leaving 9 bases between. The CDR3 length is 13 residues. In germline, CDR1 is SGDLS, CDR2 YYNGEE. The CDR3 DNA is TGTGCCAGCAGCATAAGGACTACCGGGGAGCTGTTTTTT. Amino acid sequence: CASSIRTTGELFF.

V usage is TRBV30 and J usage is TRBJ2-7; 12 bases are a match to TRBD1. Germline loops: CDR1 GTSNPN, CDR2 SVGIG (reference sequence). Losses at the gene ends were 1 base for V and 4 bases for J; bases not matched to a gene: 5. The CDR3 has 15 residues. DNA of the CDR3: TGTGCCTGGAGTGAAGGGACAGGGGGCCGTTACGAGCAGTACTTC. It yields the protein CAWSEGTGGRYEQYF.

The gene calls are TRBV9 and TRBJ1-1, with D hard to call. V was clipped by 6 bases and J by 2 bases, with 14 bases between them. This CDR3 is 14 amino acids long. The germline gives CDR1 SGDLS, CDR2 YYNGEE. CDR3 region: CASNKGRDNTEAFF. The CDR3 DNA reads TGTGCCAGCAATAAAGGGAGGGATAACACTGAAGCTTTCTTT.

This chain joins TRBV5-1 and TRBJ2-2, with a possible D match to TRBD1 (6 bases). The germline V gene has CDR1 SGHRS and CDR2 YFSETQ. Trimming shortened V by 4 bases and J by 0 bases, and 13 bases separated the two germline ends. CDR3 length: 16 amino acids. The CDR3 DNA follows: TGCGCCAGCAGCCGTCTACAGGGCACGAACACCGGGGAGCTGTTTTTT. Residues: CASSRLQGTNTGELFF. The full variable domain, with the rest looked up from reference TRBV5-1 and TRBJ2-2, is KAGVTQTPRYLIKTRGQQVTLSCSPISGHRSVSWYQQTPGQGLQFLFEYFSETQRNKGNFPGRFSGRQFSNSRSEMNVSTLELGDSALYLCASSRLQGTNTGELFFGEGSRLTVL.

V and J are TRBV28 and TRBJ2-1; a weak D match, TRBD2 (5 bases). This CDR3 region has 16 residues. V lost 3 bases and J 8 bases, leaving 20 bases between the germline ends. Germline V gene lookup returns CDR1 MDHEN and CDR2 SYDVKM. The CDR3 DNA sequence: TGTGCCAGCAGTTTCTTGGGAACTAGGTTTTGGGATGAGCAGTTCTTC. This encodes CASSFLGTRFWDEQFF.

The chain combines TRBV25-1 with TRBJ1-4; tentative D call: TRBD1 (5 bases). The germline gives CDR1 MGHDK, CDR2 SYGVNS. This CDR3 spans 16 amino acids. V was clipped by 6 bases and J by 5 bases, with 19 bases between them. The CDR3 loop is CASSPFWAGSNEKLFF. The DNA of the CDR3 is TGTGCCAGCAGCCCCTTCTGGGCAGGGTCAAATGAAAAACTGTTTTTT.

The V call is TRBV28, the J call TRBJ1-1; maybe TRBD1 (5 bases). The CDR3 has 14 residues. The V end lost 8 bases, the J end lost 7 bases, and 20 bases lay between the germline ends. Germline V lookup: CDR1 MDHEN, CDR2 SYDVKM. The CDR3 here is CASSNPGFMGEAFF. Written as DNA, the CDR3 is TGTGCCAGCTCAAATCCAGGGTTCATGGGTGAAGCTTTCTTT. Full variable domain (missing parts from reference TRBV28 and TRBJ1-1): DVKVTQSSRYLVKRTGEKVFLECVQDMDHENMFWYRQDPGLGLRLIYFSYDVKMKEKGDIPEGYSVSREKKERFSLILESASTNQTSMYLCASSNPGFMGEAFFGQGTRLTVV.

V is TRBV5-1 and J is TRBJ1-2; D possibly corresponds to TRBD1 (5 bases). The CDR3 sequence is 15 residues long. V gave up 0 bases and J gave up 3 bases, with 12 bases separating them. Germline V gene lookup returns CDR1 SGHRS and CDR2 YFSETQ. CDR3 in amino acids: CASSLVGVLDYGYTF. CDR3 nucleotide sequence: TGCGCCAGCAGCTTGGTAGGGGTTCTTGACTATGGCTACACCTTC.

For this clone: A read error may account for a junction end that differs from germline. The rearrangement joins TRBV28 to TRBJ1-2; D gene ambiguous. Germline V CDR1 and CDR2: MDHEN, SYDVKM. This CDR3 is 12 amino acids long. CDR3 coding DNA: TGTGCCAGCAGTTGGACTCTGCGGGAGGTCGCCTTC. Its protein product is CASSWTLREVAF.

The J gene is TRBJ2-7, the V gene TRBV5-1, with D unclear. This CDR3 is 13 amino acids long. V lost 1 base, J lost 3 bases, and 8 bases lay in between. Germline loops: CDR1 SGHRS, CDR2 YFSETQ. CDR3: CASSLNGLYEQYF. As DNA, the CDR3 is TGCGCCAGCAGCTTGAACGGTCTCTACGAGCAGTACTTC.

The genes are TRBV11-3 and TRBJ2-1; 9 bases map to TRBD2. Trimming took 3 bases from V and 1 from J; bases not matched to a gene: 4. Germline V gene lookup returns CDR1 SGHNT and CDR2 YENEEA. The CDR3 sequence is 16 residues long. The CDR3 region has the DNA TGTGCCAGCAGCTTCCCAGCGGGAGGTTCCTACAATGAGCAGTTCTTC. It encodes CASSFPAGGSYNEQFF.

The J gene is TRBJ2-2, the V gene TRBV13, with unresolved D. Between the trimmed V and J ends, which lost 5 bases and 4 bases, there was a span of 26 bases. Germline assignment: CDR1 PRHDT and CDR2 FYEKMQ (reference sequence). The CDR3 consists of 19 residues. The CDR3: CASSQSRYPDPRGTGELFF. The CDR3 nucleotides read TGTGCCAGCAGCCAAAGTCGATACCCCGACCCTAGAGGCACCGGGGAGCTGTTTTTT.

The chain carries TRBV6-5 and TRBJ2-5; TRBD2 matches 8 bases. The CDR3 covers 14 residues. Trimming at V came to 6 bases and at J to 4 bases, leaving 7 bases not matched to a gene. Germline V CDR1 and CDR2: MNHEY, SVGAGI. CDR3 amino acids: CASRRGGRPETQYF. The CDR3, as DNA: TGTGCCAGCAGGCGCGGGGGGCGGCCAGAGACCCAGTACTTC.